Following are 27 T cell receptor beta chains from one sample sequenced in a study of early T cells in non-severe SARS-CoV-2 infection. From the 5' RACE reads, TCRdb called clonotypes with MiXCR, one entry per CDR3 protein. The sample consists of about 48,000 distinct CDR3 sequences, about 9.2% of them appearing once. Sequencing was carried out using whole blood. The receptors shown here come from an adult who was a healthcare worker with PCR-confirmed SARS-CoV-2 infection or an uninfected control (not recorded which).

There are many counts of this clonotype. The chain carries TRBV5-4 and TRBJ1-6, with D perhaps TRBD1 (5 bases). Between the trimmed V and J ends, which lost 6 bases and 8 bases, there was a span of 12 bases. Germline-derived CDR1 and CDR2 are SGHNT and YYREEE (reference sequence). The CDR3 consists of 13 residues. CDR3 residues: CASKTESDSPLHF. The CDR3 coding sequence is TGTGCCAGCAAGACAGAGTCGGATTCACCCCTCCACTTT.

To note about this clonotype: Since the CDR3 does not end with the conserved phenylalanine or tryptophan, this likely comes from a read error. CDR3 coding DNA: TGCAGTGCTAGACAGGGGGCCAAGGAAGCTTTCTCT. This gives the protein CSARQGAKEAFS. The V gene is TRBV20-1, the J gene TRBJ1-1, with 8 bases identical to TRBD1. Germline CDR1 is DFQATT and CDR2 is SNEGSKA (reference sequence). V lost 2 bases and J lost 8; bases outside the gene matches: 4. The CDR3 contains 12 residues.

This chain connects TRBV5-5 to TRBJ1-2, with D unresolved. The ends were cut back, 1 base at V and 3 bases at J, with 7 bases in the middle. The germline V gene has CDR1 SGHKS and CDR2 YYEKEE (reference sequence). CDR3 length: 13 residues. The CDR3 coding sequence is TGTGCCAGCAGCTTGCTAGTTGACTATGGCTACACCTTC. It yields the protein CASSLLVDYGYTF.

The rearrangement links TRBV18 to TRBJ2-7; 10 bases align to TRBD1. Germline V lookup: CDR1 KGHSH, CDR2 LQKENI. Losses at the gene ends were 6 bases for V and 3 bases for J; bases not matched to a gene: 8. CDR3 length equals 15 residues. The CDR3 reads CASSPGTGDFYEQYF. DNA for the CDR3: TGTGCCAGCTCGCCCGGGACAGGGGATTTCTACGAGCAGTACTTC.

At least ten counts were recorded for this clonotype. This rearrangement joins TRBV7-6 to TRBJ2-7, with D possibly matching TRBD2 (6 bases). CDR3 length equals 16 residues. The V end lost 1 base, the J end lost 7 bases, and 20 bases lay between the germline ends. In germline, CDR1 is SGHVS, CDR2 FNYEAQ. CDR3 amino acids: CASSLDRAGGKVEQYF. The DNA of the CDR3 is TGTGCCAGCAGCTTAGATCGAGCGGGTGGTAAGGTGGAGCAGTACTTC. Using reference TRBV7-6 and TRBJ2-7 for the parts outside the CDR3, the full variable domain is GAGVSQSPRYKVTKRGQDVALRCDPISGHVSLYWYRQALGQGPEFLTYFNYEAQQDKSGLPNDRFSAERPEGSISTLTIQRTEQRDSAMYRCASSLDRAGGKVEQYFGPGTRLTVT.

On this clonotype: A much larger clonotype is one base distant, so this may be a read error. The CDR3 DNA follows: TGTGCCAGCAGCTTAAACGTGCATGAGCAGTTCTTC. As protein: CASSLNVHEQFF. The chain combines TRBV7-8 with TRBJ2-1; D remains ambiguous. This CDR3 spans 12 amino acids. V lost 2 bases and J 8 bases, leaving 7 bases between the germline ends. CDR1 and CDR2 from the germline V gene are SGHVS and FQNEAQ.

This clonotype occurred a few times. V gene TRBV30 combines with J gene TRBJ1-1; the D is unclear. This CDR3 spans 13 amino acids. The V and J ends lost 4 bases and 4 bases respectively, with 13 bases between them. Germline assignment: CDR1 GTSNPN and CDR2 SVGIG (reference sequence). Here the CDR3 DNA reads TGTGCCTGGAAGAGCGGGGTTACCACTGAAGCTTTCTTT. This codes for CAWKSGVTTEAFF. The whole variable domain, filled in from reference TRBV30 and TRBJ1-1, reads SQTIHQWPATLVQPVGSPLSLECTVEGTSNPNLYWYRQAAGRGLQLLFYSVGIGQISSEVPQNLSASRPQDRQFILSSKKLLLSDSGFYLCAWKSGVTTEAFFGQGTRLTVV.

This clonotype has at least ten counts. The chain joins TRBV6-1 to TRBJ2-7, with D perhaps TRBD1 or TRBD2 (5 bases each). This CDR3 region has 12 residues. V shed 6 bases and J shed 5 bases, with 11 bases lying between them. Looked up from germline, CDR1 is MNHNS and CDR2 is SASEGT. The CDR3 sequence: CASRPVGDEQYF. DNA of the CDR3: TGTGCCAGCAGGCCAGTGGGGGACGAGCAGTACTTC.

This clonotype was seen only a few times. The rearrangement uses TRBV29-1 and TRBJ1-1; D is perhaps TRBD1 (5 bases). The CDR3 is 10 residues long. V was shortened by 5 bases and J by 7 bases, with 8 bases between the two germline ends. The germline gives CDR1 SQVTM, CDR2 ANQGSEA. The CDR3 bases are TGCAGCGTTCTAGGGGATGAAGCTTTCTTT. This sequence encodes CSVLGDEAFF.

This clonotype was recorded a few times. In DNA form, the CDR3 reads TGTGCCAGCAGCGCCCGAAGTGTCGAGCAGTTCTTC. It translates to CASSARSVEQFF. The chain couples TRBV11-1 to TRBJ2-1; D ambiguous. V dropped 5 bases and J dropped 10 bases, with 12 bases sitting between them. The CDR3 loop spans 12 amino acids. Germline CDR1 SGHAT, CDR2 FQDESV (reference sequence).

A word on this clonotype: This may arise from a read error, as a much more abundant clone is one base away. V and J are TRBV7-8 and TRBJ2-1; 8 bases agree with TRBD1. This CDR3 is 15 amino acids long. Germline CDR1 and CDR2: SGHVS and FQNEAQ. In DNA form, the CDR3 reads TGTGCCAACAGCCCTCTGCGCAGGGGGCGGAATGAGCAGTTCTTC. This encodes CANSPLRRGRNEQFF.

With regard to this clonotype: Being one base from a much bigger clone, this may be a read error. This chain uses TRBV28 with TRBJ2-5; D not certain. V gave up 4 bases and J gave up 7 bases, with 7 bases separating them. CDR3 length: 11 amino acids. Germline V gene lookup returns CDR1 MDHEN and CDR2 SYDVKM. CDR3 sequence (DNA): TGTGCCAGCAGTTCGGCCGTGACCCAGTACTTC. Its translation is CASSSAVTQYF.

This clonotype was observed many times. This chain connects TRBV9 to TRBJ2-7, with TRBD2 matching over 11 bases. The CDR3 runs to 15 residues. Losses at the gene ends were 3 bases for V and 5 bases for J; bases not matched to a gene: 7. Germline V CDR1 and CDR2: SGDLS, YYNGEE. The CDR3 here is CASSATSGSYHEQYF. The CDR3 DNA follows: TGTGCCAGCAGCGCCACTAGCGGGAGTTACCACGAGCAGTACTTC.

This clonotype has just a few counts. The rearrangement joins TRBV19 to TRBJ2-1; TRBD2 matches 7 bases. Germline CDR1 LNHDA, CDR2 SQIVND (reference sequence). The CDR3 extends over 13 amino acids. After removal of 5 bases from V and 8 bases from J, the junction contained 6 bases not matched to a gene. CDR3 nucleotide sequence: TGTGCCAGTAGTGGGGGGGTGCGGGATGAGCAGTTCTTC. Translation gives CASSGGVRDEQFF.

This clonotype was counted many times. The CDR3 nucleotides are TGCAGCGTTGAAGATGTCGGGGGACGAGGCTATGGCTACACCTTC. Protein sequence: CSVEDVGGRGYGYTF. V gene TRBV29-1 combines with J gene TRBJ1-2; the D gene is possibly TRBD1 (5 bases). The CDR3 spans 15 residues. The V gene lost 0 bases and the J gene lost 4 bases, with 15 bases spanning the gap. Germline V gene data show CDR1 as SQVTM and CDR2 as ANQGSEA.

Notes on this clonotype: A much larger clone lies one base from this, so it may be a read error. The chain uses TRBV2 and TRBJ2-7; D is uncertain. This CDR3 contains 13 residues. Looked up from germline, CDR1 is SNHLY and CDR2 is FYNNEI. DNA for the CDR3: TGTGTCAGCAGATCGGACCCATCTTACGAGCAGTACTTC. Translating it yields CVSRSDPSYEQYF.

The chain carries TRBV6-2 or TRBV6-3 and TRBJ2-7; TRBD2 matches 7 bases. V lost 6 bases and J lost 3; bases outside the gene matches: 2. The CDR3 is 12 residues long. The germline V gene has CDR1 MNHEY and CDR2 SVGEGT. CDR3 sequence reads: CASSKRDYEQYF. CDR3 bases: TGTGCCAGCAGCAAGCGGGACTACGAGCAGTACTTC.

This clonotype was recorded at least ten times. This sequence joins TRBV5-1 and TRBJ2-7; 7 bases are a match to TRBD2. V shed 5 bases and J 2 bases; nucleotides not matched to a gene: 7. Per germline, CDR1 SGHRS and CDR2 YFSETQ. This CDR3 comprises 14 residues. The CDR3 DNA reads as TGCGCCAGCAGACGAGCTAGCGGCCCCTACGAGCAGTACTTC. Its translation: CASRRASGPYEQYF.

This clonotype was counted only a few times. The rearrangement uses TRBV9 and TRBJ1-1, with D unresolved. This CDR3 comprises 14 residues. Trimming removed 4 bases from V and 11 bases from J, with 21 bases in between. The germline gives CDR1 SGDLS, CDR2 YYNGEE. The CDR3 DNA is TGTGCCAGCAGCCTTAGCTGGGGTACCGGGGAGGCTTTCTTT. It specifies CASSLSWGTGEAFF.

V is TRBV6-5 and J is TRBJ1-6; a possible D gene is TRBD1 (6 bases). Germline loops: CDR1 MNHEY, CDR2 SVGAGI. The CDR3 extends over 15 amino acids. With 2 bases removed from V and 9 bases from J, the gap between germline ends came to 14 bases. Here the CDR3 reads CASSYGGGEGSPLHF. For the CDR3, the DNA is TGTGCCAGCAGTTACGGCGGGGGCGAAGGTTCACCCCTCCACTTT.

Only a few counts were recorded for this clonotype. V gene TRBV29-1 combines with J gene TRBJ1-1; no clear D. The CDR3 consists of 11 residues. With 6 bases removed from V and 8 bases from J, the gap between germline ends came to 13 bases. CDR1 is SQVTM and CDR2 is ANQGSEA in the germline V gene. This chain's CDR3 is CSVAWEAEAFF. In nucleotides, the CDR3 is TGCAGCGTCGCCTGGGAGGCAGAAGCTTTCTTT.

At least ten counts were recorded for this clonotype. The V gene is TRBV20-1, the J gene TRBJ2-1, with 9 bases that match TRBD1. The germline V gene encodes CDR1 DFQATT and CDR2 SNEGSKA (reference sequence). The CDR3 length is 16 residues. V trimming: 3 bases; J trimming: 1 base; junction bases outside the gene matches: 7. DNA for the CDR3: TGCAGTGCTAGCGACAAGACAGGGGGATCCTACAATGAGCAGTTCTTC. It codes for CSASDKTGGSYNEQFF.

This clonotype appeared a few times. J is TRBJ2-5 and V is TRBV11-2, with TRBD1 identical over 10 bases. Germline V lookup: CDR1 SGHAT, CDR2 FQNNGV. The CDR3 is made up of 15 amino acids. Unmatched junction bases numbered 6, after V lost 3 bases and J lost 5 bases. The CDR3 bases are TGTGCCAGCAGCTTCCGGGACAGGGGCGAGGAGACCCAGTACTTC. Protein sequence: CASSFRDRGEETQYF. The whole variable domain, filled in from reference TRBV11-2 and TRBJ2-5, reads EAGVAQSPRYKIIEKRQSVAFWCNPISGHATLYWYQQILGQGPKLLIQFQNNGVVDDSQLPKDRFSAERLKGVDSTLKIQPAKLEDSAVYLCASSFRDRGEETQYFGPGTRLLVL.

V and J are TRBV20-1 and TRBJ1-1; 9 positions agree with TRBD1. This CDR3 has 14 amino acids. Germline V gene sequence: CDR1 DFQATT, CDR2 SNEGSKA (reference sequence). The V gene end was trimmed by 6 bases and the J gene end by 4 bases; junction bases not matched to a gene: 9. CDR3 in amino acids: CSAIEQGAGTEAFF. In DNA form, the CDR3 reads TGCAGTGCCATAGAACAGGGGGCGGGCACTGAAGCTTTCTTT.

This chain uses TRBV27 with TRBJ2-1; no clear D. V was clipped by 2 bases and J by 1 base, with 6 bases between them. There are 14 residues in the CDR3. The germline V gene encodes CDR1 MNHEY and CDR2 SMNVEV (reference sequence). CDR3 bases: TGTGCCAGCAGTTTAGGTGCATCCTACAATGAGCAGTTCTTC. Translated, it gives CASSLGASYNEQFF.

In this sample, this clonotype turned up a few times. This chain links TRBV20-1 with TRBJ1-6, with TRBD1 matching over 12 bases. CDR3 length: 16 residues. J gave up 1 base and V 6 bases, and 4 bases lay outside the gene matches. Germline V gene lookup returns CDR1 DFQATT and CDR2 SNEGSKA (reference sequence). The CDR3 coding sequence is TGCAGTGCGTGGGACAGGGGGCTTTCCTATAATTCACCCCTCCACTTT. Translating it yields CSAWDRGLSYNSPLHF.

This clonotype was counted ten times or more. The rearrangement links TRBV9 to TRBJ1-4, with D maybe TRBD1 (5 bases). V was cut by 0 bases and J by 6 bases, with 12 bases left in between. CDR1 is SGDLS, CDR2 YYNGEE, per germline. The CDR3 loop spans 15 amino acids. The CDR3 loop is CASSVEGVADEKLFF. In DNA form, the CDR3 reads TGTGCCAGCAGCGTAGAAGGGGTTGCGGATGAAAAACTGTTTTTT. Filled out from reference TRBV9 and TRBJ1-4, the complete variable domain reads DSGVTQTPKHLITATGQRVTLRCSPRSGDLSVYWYQQSLDQGLQFLIQYYNGEERAKGNILERFSAQQFPDLHSELNLSSLELGDSALYFCASSVEGVADEKLFFGSGTQLSVL.